Following are 27 T cell receptor beta chains from one sample sequenced in a study of T-cell memory formation after mild COVID-19. One entry per CDR3 protein, called by TCRdb with MiXCR from the 5' RACE reads. The sample gives hundreds of thousands of distinct CDR3 sequences, under 25% of which show up once; 21% is in the top ten. Source material: PBMCs or a T cell subset sorted from them (not recorded which). The receptors were sampled from a man younger than 30 who had mild COVID-19 (a few samples of this study predate the infection). Cell type and time point are not known.

This chain links TRBV20-1 with TRBJ1-2; D is perhaps TRBD1 (6 bases). The V gene lost 7 bases and the J gene lost 5 bases, with 11 bases spanning the gap. This CDR3 is built from 11 residues. CDR1 and CDR2 (germline): DFQATT, SNEGSKA (reference sequence). The CDR3 DNA follows: TGCAGTGGAACAGGGACGTATGGCTACACCTTC. Translated: CSGTGTYGYTF.

The genes are TRBV9 and TRBJ2-3; 8 bases align to TRBD2. The CDR3 is 16 amino acids. Germline V lookup: CDR1 SGDLS, CDR2 YYNGEE. V trimming: 4 bases; J trimming: 1 base; junction bases outside the gene matches: 8. The CDR3 loop is CASSPAGGDGTDTQYF. The CDR3, as DNA: TGTGCCAGCAGCCCCGCGGGGGGCGACGGCACAGATACGCAGTATTTT. The whole variable domain, remainder taken from reference TRBV9 and TRBJ2-3, is DSGVTQTPKHLITATGQRVTLRCSPRSGDLSVYWYQQSLDQGLQFLIQYYNGEERAKGNILERFSAQQFPDLHSELNLSSLELGDSALYFCASSPAGGDGTDTQYFGPGTRLTVL.

The gene calls are TRBV20-1 and TRBJ1-1, with D tentatively TRBD1 (6 bases). This CDR3 comprises 14 residues. Germline V lookup: CDR1 DFQATT, CDR2 SNEGSKA (reference sequence). The DNA for the CDR3 is TGCAGACTTGACCGAGGGGACATGAACACTGAAGCTTTCTTT. Protein sequence: CRLDRGDMNTEAFF.

The V gene is TRBV12-3 or TRBV12-4, the J gene TRBJ2-3, with D maybe TRBD2 (5 bases). CDR3 length: 14 residues. V gave up 8 bases and J gave up 3 bases, with 15 bases separating them. The CDR3 sequence is CASGAVGETDTQYF. The CDR3 coding sequence is TGTGCCAGCGGAGCGGTCGGGGAAACAGATACGCAGTATTTT.

The chain combines TRBV24-1 with TRBJ2-3; 12 bases fit TRBD2. This CDR3 is 16 amino acids long. J gave up 7 bases and V 4 bases, and 8 bases lay outside the gene matches. Germline CDR1 is KGHDR and CDR2 is SFDVKD. CDR3 nucleotides: TGTGCCACCAGTGACCCAGGGACTAGCGGGTCGAATACGCAGTATTTT. This sequence encodes CATSDPGTSGSNTQYF.

In this sample, this clonotype turned up a few times. The gene calls are TRBV12-3 or TRBV12-4 and TRBJ2-7; 8 nucleotides agree with TRBD1. With V trimmed by 6 bases and J by 5 bases, 3 bases remained unmatched. The CDR3 sequence is 12 residues long. The CDR3: CASRATGDEQYF. CDR3 sequence (DNA): TGTGCCAGCAGGGCGACAGGGGACGAGCAGTACTTC.

The chain is built from TRBV4-3 and TRBJ2-6; TRBD1 might be the D (5 bases). Germline CDR1 is LGHNA and CDR2 is YSLEER. V was clipped by 4 bases and J by 0 bases, with 16 bases between them. There are 18 residues in the CDR3. The CDR3 region is CASSPWTLSDSGANVLTF. The CDR3 coding sequence is TGCGCCAGCAGCCCGTGGACACTCTCCGACTCTGGGGCCAACGTCCTGACTTTC.

This clonotype was detected a few times. The rearrangement joins TRBV9 to TRBJ2-5, with 8 bases aligning to TRBD1. The CDR3 is 15 amino acids. Trimming cost V 0 bases and J 5 bases; bases outside gene matches: 6. Germline loops: CDR1 SGDLS, CDR2 YYNGEE. The CDR3 loop reads CASSVGTGRQETQYF. For the CDR3, the DNA is TGTGCCAGCAGCGTAGGGACAGGGCGGCAGGAGACCCAGTACTTC.

The chain recombines TRBV6-6 with TRBJ1-1, with 12 bases aligning to TRBD1. The CDR3 extends over 15 amino acids. Losses at the gene ends were 0 bases for V and 11 bases for J; bases not matched to a gene: 7. Germline assignment: CDR1 MNHNY and CDR2 SVGAGI (reference sequence). CDR3 sequence: CASSYSLGQGARAFF. The CDR3 DNA follows: TGTGCCAGCAGTTACTCTCTGGGACAGGGGGCGCGGGCTTTCTTT.

The rearrangement joins TRBV10-3 to TRBJ2-5; 7 bases align to TRBD2. The V segment lost 10 bases and the J segment 2 bases; nucleotides outside the gene matches: 7. CDR1 is ENHRY and CDR2 is SYGVKD in the germline V gene. The CDR3 consists of 13 residues. The CDR3: CATYRGGQETQYF. The CDR3 DNA follows: TGTGCCACCTATCGGGGAGGGCAAGAGACCCAGTACTTC.

The chain combines TRBV28 with TRBJ2-7, with TRBD2 as a possible D gene (7 bases). The germline V gene encodes CDR1 MDHEN and CDR2 SYDVKM. Trimming shortened V by 8 bases and J by 3 bases, and 14 bases separated the two germline ends. The CDR3 length is 13 residues. As DNA, the CDR3 is TGTGCCAGCTCGGACGGGGGGCACTACGAGCAGTACGTC. Translating gives CASSDGGHYEQYV.

This clonotype was seen a few times. The rearrangement links TRBV20-1 to TRBJ1-4; the D gene is possibly TRBD1 (5 bases). Germline CDR1 DFQATT, CDR2 SNEGSKA (reference sequence). Trimming pared 3 bases from V and 4 bases from J, leaving 9 bases between. This CDR3 is built from 13 residues. Here the CDR3 reads CSASRGLNEKLFF. The CDR3 DNA follows: TGCAGTGCTAGTCGGGGACTTAATGAAAAACTGTTTTTT.

This clonotype has only a few counts. The V gene is TRBV12-3 or TRBV12-4, the J gene TRBJ2-3; 10 bases fit TRBD2. The CDR3 sequence is 15 residues long. The V segment lost 1 base and the J segment 6 bases; nucleotides outside the gene matches: 4. CDR3 region: CASSLGPSGGDTQYF. CDR3 in DNA: TGTGCCAGCAGTTTAGGTCCTAGCGGGGGCGATACGCAGTATTTT.

This clonotype was counted a few times. The chain employs TRBV5-5 and TRBJ2-1, with D perhaps given as TRBD1 or TRBD2 (6 bases each). The CDR3 sequence is 17 residues long. Trimming took off 3 bases at V and 2 bases at J, with 18 bases between the two ends. The germline V gene encodes CDR1 SGHKS and CDR2 YYEKEE (reference sequence). CDR3 protein: CASSSGPGGHTYNEQFF. In nucleotides, the CDR3 is TGTGCCAGCAGCTCCGGGCCTGGGGGGCATACCTACAATGAGCAGTTCTTC.

The chain uses TRBV7-9 and TRBJ1-2, with a tentative D call TRBD1 (6 bases). The CDR3 spans 13 residues. Germline lookup yields CDR1 SEHNR and CDR2 FQNEAQ (reference sequence). V was trimmed by 4 bases and J by 6 bases, leaving 12 bases between them. The CDR3 region has the DNA TGTGCCAGCAGCTGGGGGGGGCAAGATGGCTACACCTTC. Its protein product is CASSWGGQDGYTF. Combining the CDR3 with reference TRBV7-9 and TRBJ1-2 gives the whole variable domain DTGVSQNPRHKITKRGQNVTFRCDPISEHNRLYWYRQTLGQGPEFLTYFQNEAQLEKSRLLSDRFSAERPKGSFSTLEIQRTEQGDSAMYLCASSWGGQDGYTFGSGTRLTVV.

This clonotype was detected only a few times. The gene calls are TRBV7-2 and TRBJ2-1; 10 nucleotides match TRBD2. The germline CDR1 and CDR2 sequences are SGHTA and FQGNSA. The CDR3 is made up of 14 amino acids. The V segment lost 2 bases and the J segment 9 bases; nucleotides outside the gene matches: 4. CDR3: CASSLLLAGVEQFF. The CDR3 DNA reads as TGTGCCAGCAGCTTACTGCTAGCGGGGGTTGAGCAGTTCTTC.

This sequence joins TRBV5-1 and TRBJ1-2; unclear D gene. CDR3 length: 13 amino acids. From germline, CDR1 is SGHRS and CDR2 YFSETQ. V was shortened by 0 bases and J by 7 bases, with 10 bases between the two germline ends. CDR3 sequence: CASSLGLGGGYTF. The CDR3 nucleotides are TGCGCCAGCAGCTTGGGTCTGGGAGGTGGCTACACCTTC.

This clonotype was counted only a few times. The chain uses TRBV4-1 and TRBJ2-3; the D is unclear. The CDR3 runs 16 residues. The V gene lost 2 bases and the J gene lost 1 base, with 13 bases spanning the gap. Germline lookup yields CDR1 MGHRA and CDR2 YSYEKL. In DNA, the CDR3 is TGCGCCAGCAGCCAACCCGTAGTGGCGGGCACAGATACGCAGTATTTT. Its protein is CASSQPVVAGTDTQYF.

This clonotype was picked up many times. The V gene is TRBV15, the J gene TRBJ1-5, with unresolved D. The V end lost 5 bases, the J end lost 4 bases, and 6 bases lay between the germline ends. The CDR3 totals 12 residues. Germline CDR1 reads LNHNV; CDR2 reads YYDKDF (reference sequence). CDR3 DNA sequence: TGTGCCACCAGCCCCTATAATCAGCCCCAGCATTTT. Translating it yields CATSPYNQPQHF. Together with reference TRBV15 and TRBJ1-5, the CDR3 gives the full variable domain: DAMVIQNPRYQVTQFGKPVTLSCSQTLNHNVMYWYQQKSSQAPKLLFHYYDKDFNNEADTPDNFQSRRPNTSFCFLDIRSPGLGDTAMYLCATSPYNQPQHFGDGTRLSIL.

In its sample, this clonotype was seen a few times. The chain has TRBV7-2 and TRBJ1-4, with D hard to call. The CDR3 runs 14 residues. Germline values: CDR1 SGHTA, CDR2 FQGNSA. V was pared by 1 base and J by 6 bases, with 9 bases between. The CDR3 sequence: CASSLGGSDEKLFF. In DNA form, the CDR3 reads TGTGCCAGCAGCTTAGGGGGATCAGATGAAAAACTGTTTTTT.

This clonotype was seen more than once but under ten times. The V and J genes are TRBV7-2 and TRBJ2-5; 7 bases match TRBD1. Germline V gene lookup returns CDR1 SGHTA and CDR2 FQGNSA. V was clipped by 4 bases and J by 0 bases; unmatched bases: 8. The CDR3 contains 16 residues. The CDR3 nucleotides read TGTGCCAGCAGCTCAGACAGGGTGTGGTACCAAGAGACCCAGTACTTC. Its translation: CASSSDRVWYQETQYF.

This clonotype was observed a handful of times. The rearrangement links TRBV11-2 to TRBJ2-1, with D perhaps TRBD2 (5 bases). CDR3 size: 12 residues. The germline V gene encodes CDR1 SGHAT and CDR2 FQNNGV. V was shortened by 3 bases and J by 9 bases, with 9 bases between the two germline ends. In nucleotides, the CDR3 is TGTGCCAGCAGCTTTCCGGGGAGTGAGCAGTTCTTC. This sequence encodes CASSFPGSEQFF.

This clonotype was counted ten times or more. The chain carries TRBV19 and TRBJ1-1; TRBD1 aligns across 8 bases. The germline V gene encodes CDR1 LNHDA and CDR2 SQIVND (reference sequence). V gave up 10 bases and J gave up 6 bases; unmatched junction bases: 13. CDR3 length equals 14 residues. The DNA of the CDR3 is TGTGCCACTCGACAGGGGCCGCAACCACCTGAAGCTTTCTTT. This sequence encodes CATRQGPQPPEAFF.

This clonotype has just a few counts. This chain links TRBV4-3 with TRBJ2-5, with TRBD1 matching 10 bases. The CDR3 is 15 residues long. V lost 0 bases and J lost 6; bases outside the gene matches: 4. Germline CDR1 is LGHNA and CDR2 is YSLEER. CDR3 nucleotide sequence: TGCGCCAGCAGCCAAGATAGACAGGGGGCGAAGACCCAGTACTTC. Protein product: CASSQDRQGAKTQYF.

This clonotype appeared a few times. V gene TRBV6-1 combines with J gene TRBJ2-5; 15 bases match TRBD2. CDR3 length: 16 amino acids. Trimming cost V 5 bases and J 2 bases; bases outside gene matches: 3. Looked up from germline, CDR1 is MNHNS and CDR2 is SASEGT. The CDR3 is CASSSGTSGGQETQYF. The CDR3 DNA reads TGTGCCAGCAGTTCCGGGACTAGCGGGGGGCAAGAGACCCAGTACTTC.

This clonotype was observed a single time. This chain joins TRBV14 and TRBJ1-2; tentative D call: TRBD1 (5 bases). Germline CDR1 is SGHDN and CDR2 is FVKESK. The CDR3 is 13 amino acids. Trimming removed 0 bases at V and 4 bases at J, with 6 bases between. CDR3 sequence: CASSQDRAYGYTF. In nucleotides, the CDR3 is TGTGCCAGCAGCCAAGACAGGGCCTATGGCTACACCTTC.

The chain carries TRBV29-1 and TRBJ1-2, with TRBD1 identical over 7 bases. The trim removed 6 bases at V and 8 bases at J, leaving 12 bases unmatched. Germline CDR1 reads SQVTM; CDR2 reads ANQGSEA. The CDR3 runs to 13 residues. CDR3 sequence: CSVATGDSRGYTF. DNA for the CDR3: TGCAGCGTCGCAACAGGGGACTCTCGAGGCTACACCTTC.